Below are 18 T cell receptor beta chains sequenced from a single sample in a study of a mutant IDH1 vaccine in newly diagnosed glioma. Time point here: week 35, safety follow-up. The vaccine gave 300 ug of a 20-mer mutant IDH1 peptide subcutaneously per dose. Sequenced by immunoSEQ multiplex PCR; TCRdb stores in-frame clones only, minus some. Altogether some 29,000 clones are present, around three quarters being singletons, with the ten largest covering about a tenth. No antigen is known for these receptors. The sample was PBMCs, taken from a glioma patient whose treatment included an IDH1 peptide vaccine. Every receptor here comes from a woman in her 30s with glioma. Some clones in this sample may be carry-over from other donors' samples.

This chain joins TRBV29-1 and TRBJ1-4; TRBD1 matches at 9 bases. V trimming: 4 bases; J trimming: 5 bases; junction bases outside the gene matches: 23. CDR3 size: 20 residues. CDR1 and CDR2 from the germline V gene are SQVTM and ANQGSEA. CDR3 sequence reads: CSVGPGQGKAKAWSNEKLFF. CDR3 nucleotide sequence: TGCAGCGTTGGCCCGGGACAGGGTAAGGCGAAGGCGTGGTCGAATGAAAAACTGTTTTTT.

The CDR3 DNA is TGTGCCAGCTCACTAGGGCCGGCGGGTGGCTACACCTTC. Its protein product is CASSLGPAGGYTF. The chain employs TRBV18 and TRBJ1-2; D is unresolved. V lost 4 bases to trimming and J lost 7 bases, with 13 bases between them. There are 13 residues in the CDR3. CDR1 and CDR2 from the germline V gene are KGHSH and LQKENI.

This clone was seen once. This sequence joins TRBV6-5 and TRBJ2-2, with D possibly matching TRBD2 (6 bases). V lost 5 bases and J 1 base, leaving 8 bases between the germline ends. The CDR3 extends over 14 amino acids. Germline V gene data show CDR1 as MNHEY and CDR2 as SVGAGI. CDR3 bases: TGTGCCAGCAGTATCGGGGGGAACACCGGGGAGCTGTTTTTT. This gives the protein CASSIGGNTGELFF.

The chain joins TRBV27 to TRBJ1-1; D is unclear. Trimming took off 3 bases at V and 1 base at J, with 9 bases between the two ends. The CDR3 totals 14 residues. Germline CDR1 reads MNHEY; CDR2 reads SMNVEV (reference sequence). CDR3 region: CASSLREKNTEAFF. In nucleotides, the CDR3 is TGTGCCAGCAGTTTGCGTGAGAAGAACACTGAAGCTTTCTTT.

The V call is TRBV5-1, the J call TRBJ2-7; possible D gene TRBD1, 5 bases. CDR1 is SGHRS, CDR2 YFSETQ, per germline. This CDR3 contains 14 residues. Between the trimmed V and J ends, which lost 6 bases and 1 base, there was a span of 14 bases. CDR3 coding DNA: TGCGCCAGCACCCTTGGAGACAGATCCTACGAGCAGTACTTC. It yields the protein CASTLGDRSYEQYF.

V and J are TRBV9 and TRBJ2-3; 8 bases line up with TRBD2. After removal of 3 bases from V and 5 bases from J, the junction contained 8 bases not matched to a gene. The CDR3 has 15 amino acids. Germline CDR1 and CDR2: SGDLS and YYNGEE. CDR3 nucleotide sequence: TGTGCCAGCAGCGCCAGCGGGAGTGGATTAGATACGCAGTATTTT. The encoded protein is CASSASGSGLDTQYF.

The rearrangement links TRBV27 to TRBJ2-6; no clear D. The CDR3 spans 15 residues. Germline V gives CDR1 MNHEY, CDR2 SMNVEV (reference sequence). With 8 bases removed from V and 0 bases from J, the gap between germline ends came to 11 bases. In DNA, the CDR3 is TGTGCCAGCTCCCAATGGGGCTCTGGGGCCAACGTCCTGACTTTC. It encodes CASSQWGSGANVLTF.

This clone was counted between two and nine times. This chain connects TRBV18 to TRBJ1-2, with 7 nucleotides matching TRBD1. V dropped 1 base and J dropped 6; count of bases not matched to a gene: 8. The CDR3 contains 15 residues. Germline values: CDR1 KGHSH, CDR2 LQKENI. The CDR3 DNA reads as TGTGCCAGCTCACCACGTGACAGGGACCTGAATGGCTACACCTTC. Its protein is CASSPRDRDLNGYTF.

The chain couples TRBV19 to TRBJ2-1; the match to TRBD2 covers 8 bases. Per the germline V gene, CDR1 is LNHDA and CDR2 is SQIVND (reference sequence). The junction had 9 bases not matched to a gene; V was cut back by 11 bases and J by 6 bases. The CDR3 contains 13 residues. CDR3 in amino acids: CASVPGRANEQFF. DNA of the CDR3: TGTGCCTCCGTCCCCGGGAGGGCCAATGAGCAGTTCTTC.

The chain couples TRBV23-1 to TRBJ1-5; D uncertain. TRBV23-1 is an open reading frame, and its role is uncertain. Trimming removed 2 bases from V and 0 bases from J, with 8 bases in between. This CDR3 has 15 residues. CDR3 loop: CASSQTHYSNQPQHF. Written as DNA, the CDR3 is TGCGCCAGCAGTCAAACACACTATAGCAATCAGCCCCAGCATTTT.

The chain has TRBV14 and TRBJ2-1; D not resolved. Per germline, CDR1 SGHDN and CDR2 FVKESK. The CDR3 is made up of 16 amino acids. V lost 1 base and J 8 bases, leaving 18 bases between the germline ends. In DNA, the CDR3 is TGTGCCAGCAGCCAAGTGTACCCTAGGCAAACCGATGAGCAGTTCTTC. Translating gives CASSQVYPRQTDEQFF.

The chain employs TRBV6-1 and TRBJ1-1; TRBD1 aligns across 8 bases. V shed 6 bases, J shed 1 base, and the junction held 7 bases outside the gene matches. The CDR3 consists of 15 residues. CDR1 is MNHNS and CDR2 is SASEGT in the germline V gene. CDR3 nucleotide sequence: TGTGCCAGCAGAGGCAGGGGGCCGGCGAACACTGAAGCTTTCTTT. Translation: CASRGRGPANTEAFF.

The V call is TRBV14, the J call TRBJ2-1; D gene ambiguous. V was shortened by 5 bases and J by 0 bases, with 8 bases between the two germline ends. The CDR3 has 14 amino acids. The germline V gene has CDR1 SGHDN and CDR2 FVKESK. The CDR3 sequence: CASSVLTSYNEQFF. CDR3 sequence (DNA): TGTGCCAGCAGCGTACTCACCTCCTACAATGAGCAGTTCTTC.

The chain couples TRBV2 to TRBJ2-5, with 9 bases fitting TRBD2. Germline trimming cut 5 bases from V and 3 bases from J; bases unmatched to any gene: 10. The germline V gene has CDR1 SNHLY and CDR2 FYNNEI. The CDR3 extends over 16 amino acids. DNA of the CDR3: TGTGCCAGCAGTAAACCGGGACTAGCCGTAAAAGAGACCCAGTACTTC. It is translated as CASSKPGLAVKETQYF.

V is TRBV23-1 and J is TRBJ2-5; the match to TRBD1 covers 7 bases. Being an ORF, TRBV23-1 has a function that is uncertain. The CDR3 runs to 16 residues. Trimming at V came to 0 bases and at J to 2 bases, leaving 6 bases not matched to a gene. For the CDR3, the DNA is TGCGCCAGCAGTCAATCCACAGGGGTGTGTCAAGAGACCCAGTACTTC. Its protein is CASSQSTGVCQETQYF.

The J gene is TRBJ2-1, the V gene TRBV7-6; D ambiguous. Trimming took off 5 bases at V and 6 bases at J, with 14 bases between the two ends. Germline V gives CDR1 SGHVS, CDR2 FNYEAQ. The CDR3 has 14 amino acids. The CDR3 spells CASSGALSLNEQFF. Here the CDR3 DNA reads TGTGCCAGCAGCGGCGCACTATCTCTCAATGAGCAGTTCTTC.

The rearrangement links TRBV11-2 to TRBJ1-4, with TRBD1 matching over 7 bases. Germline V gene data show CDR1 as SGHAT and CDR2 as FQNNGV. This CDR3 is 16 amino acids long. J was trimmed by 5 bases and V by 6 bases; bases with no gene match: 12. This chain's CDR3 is CASSPMTGQKNEKLFF. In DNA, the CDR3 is TGTGCCAGCAGTCCGATGACGGGACAGAAAAATGAAAAACTGTTTTTT.

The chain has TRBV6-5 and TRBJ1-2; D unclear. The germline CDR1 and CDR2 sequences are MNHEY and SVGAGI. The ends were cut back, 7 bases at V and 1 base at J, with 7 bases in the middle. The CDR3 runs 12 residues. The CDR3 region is CASKEGNYGYTF. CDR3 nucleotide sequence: TGTGCCAGCAAGGAGGGTAACTATGGCTACACCTTC.